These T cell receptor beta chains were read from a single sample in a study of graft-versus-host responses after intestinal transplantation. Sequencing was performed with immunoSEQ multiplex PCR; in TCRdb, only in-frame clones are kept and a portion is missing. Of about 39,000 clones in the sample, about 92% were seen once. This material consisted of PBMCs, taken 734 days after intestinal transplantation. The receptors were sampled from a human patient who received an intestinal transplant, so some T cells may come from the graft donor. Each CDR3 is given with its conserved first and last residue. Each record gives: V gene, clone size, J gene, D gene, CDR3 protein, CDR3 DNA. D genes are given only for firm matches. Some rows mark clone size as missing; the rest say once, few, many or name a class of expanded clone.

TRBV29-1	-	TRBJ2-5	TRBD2	CSAGLAGGRETQYF	TGCAGCGCGGGACTAGCGGGAGGTCGAGAGACCCAGTACTTC
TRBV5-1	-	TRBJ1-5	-	CASSFGGSNQPQHF	TGCGCCAGCAGCTTTGGGGGGAGCAATCAGCCCCAGCATTTT
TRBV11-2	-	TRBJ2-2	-	CASQGGTGELFF	TGTGCCAGCCAGGGGGGGACCGGGGAGCTGTTTTTT
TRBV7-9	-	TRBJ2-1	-	CASRTSGVDSSYNEQFF	TGTGCCAGCAGGACCTCAGGGGTTGATTCCTCCTACAATGAGCAGTTCTTC
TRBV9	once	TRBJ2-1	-	CASSVGVALSYNEQFF	TGTGCCAGCAGCGTAGGGGTCGCGCTCTCCTACAATGAGCAGTTCTTC
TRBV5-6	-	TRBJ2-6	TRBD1	CASSPGTGNSGANVLTF	TGTGCCAGCAGCCCCGGGACAGGGAATTCTGGGGCCAACGTCCTGACTTTC
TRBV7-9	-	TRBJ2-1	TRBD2	CASSLLGLAGGRTYNEQFF	TGTGCCAGCAGCCTACTTGGGCTAGCGGGGGGGCGGACCTACAATGAGCAGTTCTTC
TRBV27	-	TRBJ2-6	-	CASSSVQGYGANVLTF	TGTGCCAGCAGTTCGGTACAGGGATATGGGGCCAACGTCCTGACTTTC
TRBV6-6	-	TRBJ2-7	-	CASSYGVVLSYEQYF	TGTGCCAGCAGTTACGGGGTGGTTTTATCCTACGAGCAGTACTTC
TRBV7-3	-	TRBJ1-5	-	CASSLGGFGNQPQHF	TGTGCCAGCAGCTTGGGGGGATTCGGCAATCAGCCCCAGCATTTT
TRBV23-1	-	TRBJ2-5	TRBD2	CASATLGGRVETQYF	TGCGCCAGCGCCACGCTGGGCGGGAGGGTCGAGACCCAGTACTTC
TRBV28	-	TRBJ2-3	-	CASSFVGASTDTQYF	TGTGCCAGCAGTTTTGTTGGTGCTAGCACAGATACGCAGTATTTT
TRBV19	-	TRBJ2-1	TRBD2	CASSVGLAGVFPIEQFF	TGTGCCAGTAGTGTGGGGCTAGCGGGAGTATTCCCAATTGAGCAGTTCTTC
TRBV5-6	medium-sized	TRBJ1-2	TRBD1	CASSLPNRGGEDGYTF	TGTGCCAGCAGCCTACCTAACAGGGGTGGGGAAGACGGCTACACCTTC
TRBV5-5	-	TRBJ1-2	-	CASSTPRRLTWGYTF	TGTGCCAGCAGCACCCCCCGGAGGTTGACGTGGGGCTACACCTTC
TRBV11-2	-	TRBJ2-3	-	CASSSQANTDTQYF	TGTGCCAGCAGCTCCCAAGCGAACACAGATACGCAGTATTTT
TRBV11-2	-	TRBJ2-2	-	CASSFDTWELFF	TGTGCCAGCAGCTTTGACACCTGGGAGCTGTTTTTT
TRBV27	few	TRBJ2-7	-	CASSLSRISYEQYF	TGTGCCAGCAGTTTATCCAGGATCTCCTACGAGCAGTACTTC
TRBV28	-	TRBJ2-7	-	CASSLHLTSLSYEQYF	TGTGCCAGCAGTTTACATTTAACTTCTTTATCATACGAGCAGTACTTC